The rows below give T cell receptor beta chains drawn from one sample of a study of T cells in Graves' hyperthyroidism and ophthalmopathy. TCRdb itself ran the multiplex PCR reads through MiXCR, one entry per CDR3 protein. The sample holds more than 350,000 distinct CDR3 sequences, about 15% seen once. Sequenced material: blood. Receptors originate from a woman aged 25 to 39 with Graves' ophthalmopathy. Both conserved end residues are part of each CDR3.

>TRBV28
CASCPGGSYEQYF
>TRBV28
CASSSPTLNEKLFF
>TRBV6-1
CASTGLAGTLQETQYF
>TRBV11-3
CASSLQGGGEQYF
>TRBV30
CALDRGLETQYF
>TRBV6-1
CASSIRSGTYEQYF
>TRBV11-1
CASSLRQAIGNTIYF
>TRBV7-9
CASSFSDASYNEQFF
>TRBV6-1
CASSEGVGRAYNEQFF
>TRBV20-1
CSARVSRRGNQPQHF
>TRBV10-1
CASSESIRDSSYEQYF
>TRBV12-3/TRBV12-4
CASSFAGNTEAFF
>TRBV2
CASRHREGYTF